This T cell receptor beta chain stems from a study of control samples from healthy donors and cancer patients. The ends lost 5 bases at V and 5 bases at J; junction bases unmatched: 10. CDR1 is SGHTA and CDR2 is FQGNSA in the germline V gene. The length of the CDR3 is 16 residues. Profiling relied on immunoSEQ multiplex PCR, and the TCRdb table lists in-frame clones only, not all of them. The table includes under 150,000 clones, roughly 92% detected once. This receptor was obtained from a young man in good health. The genes are TRBV7-2 and TRBJ2-3, with TRBD2 identical over 10 bases. Sequenced material: blood. The CDR3 loop reads CASSPYASGSLDTQYF. CDR3 nucleotide sequence: TGTGCCAGCAGCCCCTACGCTAGCGGGAGCTTAGATACGCAGTATTTT. Complete variable domain (other parts from reference TRBV7-2 and TRBJ2-3): GAGVSQSPSNKVTEKGKDVELRCDPISGHTALYWYRQSLGQGLEFLIYFQGNSAPDKSGLPSDRFSAERTGGSVSTLTIQRTQQEDSAVYLCASSPYASGSLDTQYFGPGTRLTVL.